This T cell receptor beta chain was identified during a study of T cell responses to AZD1222 COVID-19 vaccine. Turning to the study itself: Recipients boosted at about 4 weeks or about 12 weeks are pooled.

Study-level findings and limits: Of spike-specific TCRs, nearly half reportedly target regions left unmutated in variants. Spike-specific TCR breadth and depth went up after people got two AZD1222 doses.

The CDR3 contains 13 residues. V was pared by 1 base and J by 3 bases, with 0 bases of the junction left unmatched. Germline CDR1 is SGHNT and CDR2 is YYREEE (reference sequence). Some clones are missing from TCRdb's copy, which holds only in-frame ones; the method was immunoSEQ multiplex PCR. The table lists approximately 190,000 clones, roughly 91% of them singletons. Comments on this clone: The target antigen is unknown.

This sequence originates from an adult in good health. V and J are TRBV5-4 and TRBJ1-2, with 7 bases fitting TRBD1. The sequences come from peripheral blood, collected on day 0 of AZD1222 vaccination. The CDR3 DNA is TGTGCCAGCAGCTTGACAGGGGACTATGGCTACACCTTC. Translating gives CASSLTGDYGYTF. Using reference TRBV5-4 and TRBJ1-2 for the parts outside the CDR3, the full variable domain is ETGVTQSPTHLIKTRGQQVTLRCSSQSGHNTVSWYQQALGQGPQFIFQYYREEENGRGNFPPRFSGLQFPNYSSELNVNALELDDSALYLCASSLTGDYGYTFGSGTRLTVV.